Each of the 25 T cell receptor beta chains below was sequenced from the same sample in a study of T cell responses to AZD1222 COVID-19 vaccine. Sequenced by immunoSEQ multiplex PCR; TCRdb stores in-frame clones only, minus some. This table has tens of thousands of clones, approximately 86% appearing once. The sequencing used peripheral blood, collected on day 0 of MenACWY control vaccination. The receptors come from an adult in good health.

V gene TRBV7-9 combines with J gene TRBJ1-2; 11 bases fit TRBD1. The CDR3 totals 15 residues. Germline V CDR1 and CDR2: SEHNR, FQNEAQ (reference sequence). V lost 4 bases and J lost 4; bases outside the gene matches: 5. CDR3 DNA: TGTGCCAGCAGCTCCGGGACAGGGGGTAGCTATGGCTACACCTTC. This codes for CASSSGTGGSYGYTF.

In this sample, this clone turned up once. J is TRBJ1-6 and V is TRBV9, with TRBD1 matching 7 bases. CDR3 size: 12 residues. Per the germline V gene, CDR1 is SGDLS and CDR2 is YYNGEE. V lost 0 bases and J lost 13; bases outside the gene matches: 1. CDR3 in DNA: TGTGCCAGCAGCGTAGGACAGGGCCCCCTCCACTTT. Its protein product is CASSVGQGPLHF.

The genes are TRBV5-8 and TRBJ2-3, with D perhaps assigned TRBD1 or TRBD2 (5 bases each). Germline CDR1 and CDR2: SGHTS and YDEGEE. CDR3 size: 14 residues. The V gene lost 1 base and the J gene lost 4 bases, with 10 bases spanning the gap. The CDR3 DNA sequence: TGTGCCAGCAGCTTGATGAGGGGAGCAGATACGCAGTATTTT. This sequence encodes CASSLMRGADTQYF. Based on the CDR3 plus reference TRBV5-8 and TRBJ2-3, the full variable domain is EAGVTQSPTHLIKTRGQQATLRCSPISGHTSVYWYQQALGLGLQFLLWYDEGEERNRGNFPPRFSGRQFPNYSSELNVNALELEDSALYLCASSLMRGADTQYFGPGTRLTVL.

The count of this clone is one. The rearrangement uses TRBV27 and TRBJ2-1; D is ambiguous. Germline loops: CDR1 MNHEY, CDR2 SMNVEV (reference sequence). Trimming left V 10 bases short and J 6 bases short, with 13 bases between. CDR3 length: 12 amino acids. CDR3 sequence reads: CAIRSPGNEQFF. The DNA for the CDR3 is TGTGCCATTCGTTCTCCCGGCAATGAGCAGTTCTTC.

The gene calls are TRBV28 and TRBJ1-1; TRBD1 might be the D (6 bases). CDR3 length equals 13 residues. The germline V gene encodes CDR1 MDHEN and CDR2 SYDVKM. V was cut by 5 bases and J by 6 bases, with 13 bases left in between. CDR3 loop: CASSPRQDSEAFF. The CDR3 nucleotides are TGTGCCAGCAGTCCACGACAGGATTCTGAAGCTTTCTTT.

The rearrangement links TRBV6-1 to TRBJ2-3; 9 bases are shared with TRBD2. Germline CDR1 is MNHNS and CDR2 is SASEGT. V was pared by 1 base and J by 5 bases, with 7 bases of the junction left unmatched. This CDR3 comprises 16 residues. The DNA of the CDR3 is TGTGCCAGCAGTGAAGTGCCAGGACTAGCGATAGATACGCAGTATTTT. This codes for CASSEVPGLAIDTQYF.

The J gene is TRBJ2-7, the V gene TRBV3-1 (or the pseudogene TRBV3-2); D possibly corresponds to TRBD1 (6 bases). The CDR3 length is 15 residues. CDR1 LGHDT and CDR2 YNNKEL come from the germline V gene (reference sequence). Trimming left V 2 bases short and J 1 base short, with 12 bases between. The CDR3 loop reads CASSQSGQASYEQYF. CDR3 in DNA: TGTGCCAGCAGCCAATCGGGACAAGCGTCCTACGAGCAGTACTTC.

This chain connects TRBV6-2 or TRBV6-3 to TRBJ2-1; 8 nucleotides line up with TRBD2. The CDR3 covers 17 residues. The V and J ends lost 2 bases and 7 bases, in that order; junction bases with no gene match: 13. Germline V gene sequence: CDR1 MNHEY, CDR2 SVGEGT. CDR3 in amino acids: CASSYSSGGGHRNEQFF. DNA for the CDR3: TGTGCCAGCAGTTACAGTTCGGGGGGGGGCCATCGAAATGAGCAGTTCTTC.

The chain joins TRBV12-3 or TRBV12-4 to TRBJ1-2, with D possibly TRBD1 on 5 matching bases. The CDR3 has 11 amino acids. V was clipped by 7 bases and J by 8 bases, with 11 bases between them. CDR3: CASTRGRGYTF. The CDR3 region has the DNA TGTGCCAGCACCCGGGGACGCGGCTACACCTTC.

The V call is TRBV28, the J call TRBJ1-2, with D perhaps TRBD1 (5 bases). Germline CDR1 reads MDHEN; CDR2 reads SYDVKM. The ends were cut back, 10 bases at V and 8 bases at J, with 14 bases in the middle. The CDR3 totals 11 residues. The CDR3 region is CATRWRGGYTF. The CDR3 nucleotides read TGTGCCACCAGGTGGAGGGGCGGCTACACCTTC.

J is TRBJ2-3 and V is TRBV7-2; D is ambiguous. The CDR3 has 13 residues. The V gene's germline CDR1 is SGHTA and CDR2 FQGNSA. V was shortened by 8 bases and J by 1 base, with 10 bases between the two germline ends. As DNA, the CDR3 is TGTGCCAGCCTGCTCGACGGCACAGATACGCAGTATTTT. This encodes CASLLDGTDTQYF.

The chain uses TRBV19 and TRBJ1-2; TRBD1 agrees at 10 bases. Germline CDR1 LNHDA, CDR2 SQIVND (reference sequence). This CDR3 comprises 14 residues. The V and J ends lost 8 bases and 8 bases, in that order; junction bases with no gene match: 11. The CDR3 loop is CASGTGEGVGGYTF. CDR3 DNA: TGTGCCAGTGGGACAGGGGAAGGGGTTGGCGGCTACACCTTC.

The chain uses TRBV6-4 and TRBJ1-3; D gene unclear. The CDR3 runs 15 residues. V was cut by 3 bases and J by 0 bases, with 9 bases left in between. Looked up from germline, CDR1 is MRHNA and CDR2 is SNTAGT. CDR3 protein: CASSENGYSGNTIYF. The CDR3 bases are TGTGCCAGCAGTGAAAACGGCTACTCTGGAAACACCATATATTTT.

This clone was seen a single time. The rearrangement joins TRBV14 to TRBJ1-5, with D perhaps matching TRBD1 (6 bases). The CDR3 loop spans 16 amino acids. Trimming cost V 3 bases and J 2 bases, with 14 bases left between them. Germline V gives CDR1 SGHDN, CDR2 FVKESK. CDR3 residues: CASSQFRGEGNQPQHF. The CDR3 bases are TGTGCCAGCAGCCAGTTCAGGGGCGAGGGCAATCAGCCCCAGCATTTT.

The chain recombines TRBV6-5 with TRBJ1-2; D is perhaps TRBD1 (6 bases). Germline V lookup: CDR1 MNHEY, CDR2 SVGAGI. The germline V and J ends were trimmed by 6 bases and 2 bases, with 13 bases remaining between them. This CDR3 region has 14 residues. The CDR3 is CASSNEGGNYGYTF. The CDR3 DNA reads TGTGCCAGCAGCAACGAGGGGGGGAACTATGGCTACACCTTC.

CDR3 amino acids: CASSLAPGQGYNSPLHF. CDR3 DNA sequence: TGTGCCAGCAGCTTGGCCCCAGGACAGGGGTATAATTCACCCCTCCACTTT. This chain connects TRBV5-6 to TRBJ1-6; the match to TRBD1 covers 9 bases. The CDR3 extends over 17 amino acids. The J segment lost 4 bases and the V segment lost 0 bases, leaving 5 bases of the junction unmatched. Germline V gene sequence: CDR1 SGHDT, CDR2 YYEEEE. The full variable domain, completed using reference TRBV5-6 and TRBJ1-6, is DAGVTQSPTHLIKTRGQQVTLRCSPKSGHDTVSWYQQALGQGPQFIFQYYEEEERQRGNFPDRFSGHQFPNYSSELNVNALLLGDSALYLCASSLAPGQGYNSPLHFGNGTRLTVT.

CDR3 sequence: CASSPGGTEAFF. DNA for the CDR3: TGTGCCAGCAGCCCAGGGGGCACTGAAGCTTTCTTT. J is TRBJ1-1 and V is TRBV11-2; 7 bases match TRBD1. Losses at the gene ends were 5 bases for V and 4 bases for J; bases not matched to a gene: 1. This CDR3 has 12 amino acids. Germline V gene lookup returns CDR1 SGHAT and CDR2 FQNNGV.

The chain has TRBV11-2 and TRBJ2-7; 8 bases agree with TRBD1. Germline trimming cut 3 bases from V and 2 bases from J; bases unmatched to any gene: 6. CDR1 SGHAT and CDR2 FQNNGV come from the germline V gene. CDR3 size: 15 residues. This CDR3 is CASSFGQGSTYEQYF. The CDR3 nucleotides are TGTGCCAGCAGCTTCGGACAGGGTAGTACCTACGAGCAGTACTTC.

J is TRBJ1-1 and V is TRBV4-2, with TRBD1 as a possible D gene (6 bases). V was shortened by 2 bases and J by 0 bases, with 16 bases between the two germline ends. The CDR3 sequence is 17 residues long. The germline gives CDR1 LGHNA, CDR2 YNFKEQ. CDR3: CASSQPSGGGLNTEAFF. DNA for the CDR3: TGTGCCAGCAGCCAACCAAGTGGGGGCGGTTTGAACACTGAAGCTTTCTTT.

The rearrangement joins TRBV11-3 to TRBJ2-1, with D maybe TRBD1 (5 bases). Germline loops: CDR1 SGHNT, CDR2 YENEEA. V was pared by 3 bases and J by 1 base, with 10 bases between. The CDR3 is 15 residues long. The CDR3 spells CASSFRSGSYNEQFF. In DNA, the CDR3 is TGTGCCAGCAGCTTTAGGTCAGGGTCCTACAATGAGCAGTTCTTC. Using reference TRBV11-3 and TRBJ2-1 for the parts outside the CDR3, the full variable domain is EAGVVQSPRYKIIEKKQPVAFWCNPISGHNTLYWYLQNLGQGPELLIRYENEEAVDDSQLPKDRFSAERLKGVDSTLKIQPAELGDSAVYLCASSFRSGSYNEQFFGPGTRLTVL.

This clone has just a few counts. The chain has TRBV13 and TRBJ1-1; D possibly corresponds to TRBD1 (6 bases). From germline, CDR1 is PRHDT and CDR2 FYEKMQ (reference sequence). Between the trimmed V and J ends, which lost 3 bases and 4 bases, there was a span of 9 bases. This CDR3 contains 13 residues. The CDR3 region is CASSFRGTTEAFF. The CDR3, as DNA: TGTGCCAGCAGCTTTAGGGGGACCACTGAAGCTTTCTTT. Based on the CDR3 plus reference TRBV13 and TRBJ1-1, the full variable domain is AAGVIQSPRHLIKEKRETATLKCYPIPRHDTVYWYQQGPGQDPQFLISFYEKMQSDKGSIPDRFSAQQFSDYHSELNMSSLELGDSALYFCASSFRGTTEAFFGQGTRLTVV.

The chain joins TRBV7-2 to TRBJ1-2; 9 nucleotides line up with TRBD1. There are 15 residues in the CDR3. The germline CDR1 and CDR2 sequences are SGHTA and FQGNSA. V trimming: 4 bases; J trimming: 4 bases; junction bases outside the gene matches: 7. CDR3 region: CASSSTGTGRYGYTF. CDR3 coding DNA: TGTGCCAGCAGCTCGACCGGGACAGGGCGCTATGGCTACACCTTC.

V and J are TRBV15 and TRBJ1-1; D uncertain. V was clipped by 1 base and J by 0 bases, with 6 bases between them. Germline CDR1 LNHNV, CDR2 YYDKDF (reference sequence). CDR3 size: 14 residues. CDR3 coding DNA: TGTGCCACCAGCAGAGGAGGGATGAACACTGAAGCTTTCTTT. It yields the protein CATSRGGMNTEAFF.

The chain uses TRBV30 and TRBJ1-1, with D maybe TRBD1 (6 bases). Germline CDR1 reads GTSNPN; CDR2 reads SVGIG (reference sequence). V lost 2 bases and J lost 0, with 10 bases in between. The CDR3 runs to 14 residues. CDR3 amino acids: CAWSSGVVNTEAFF. For the CDR3, the DNA is TGTGCCTGGAGTTCAGGGGTGGTGAACACTGAAGCTTTCTTT.

This clone has more than one count but fewer than ten. The chain couples TRBV5-5 to TRBJ1-5; TRBD1 might be the D (5 bases). CDR1 is SGHKS and CDR2 is YYEKEE in the germline V gene (reference sequence). V lost 0 bases, J lost 6 bases, and 19 bases lay in between. The length of the CDR3 is 17 residues. DNA for the CDR3: TGTGCCAGCAGCTTGGCCGGGCAGGGAGCACCGTCTCAGCCCCAGCATTTT. Translated, it gives CASSLAGQGAPSQPQHF.